This TCR beta chain stems from a study of read filtering for tumor transcriptome and immune sequencing. Turning to the study itself: Revised staging placed eight or nine patients in R-ISS I, 15 to 20 in II, 6 or 7 in III. Findings and caveats of the study: IR-seq captured clonotypes deeper and more reliably than RNA-seq.

Molecular barcoded adaptors covering alpha/delta and beta/gamma chains were used on 400 to 450 ng RNA. Via MiXCR, TCRdb re-called the reads, giving one row per CDR3 protein. The data hold fewer than 25,000 distinct CDR3 sequences, with around a fifth observed a single time. Many counts were recorded for this clonotype. Its antigen is not known. V lost 7 bases, J lost 6 bases, and 10 bases lay in between. CDR3 length: 12 residues. The germline V gene has CDR1 SEHNR and CDR2 FQNEAQ (reference sequence). V and J are TRBV7-9 and TRBJ2-1; D not certain. The clonotype comes from a donor at least 40 years old with multiple myeloma. Sample: a population of CD138-negative cells sorted from bone marrow. The CDR3 protein is CASNLDGNEQFF. The DNA for the CDR3 is TGTGCCAGCAACCTCGACGGCAATGAGCAGTTCTTC.